This passage covers 5 T cell receptor beta chains from one sample sequenced in a study of patients and donors after allogeneic stem cell transplantation. TCRdb used MiXCR to reprocess the RT-PCR reads, holding one entry per CDR3 protein. The sample has 200,000 to 250,000 distinct CDR3 sequences; over 30% are singletons. Sample: blood, either unsorted or a sorted T cell fraction (not recorded which). The receptor source for this set is a human donor who was either an allogeneic HSCT recipient or a stem cell or donor lymphocyte infusion donor (not recorded which). It is not recorded whose cells these are; they may come from a transplant donor.

This clonotype has more than one count but fewer than ten. The chain couples TRBV12-3 or TRBV12-4 to TRBJ2-2; D perhaps matches TRBD1 (5 bases). The CDR3 contains 14 residues. V lost 8 bases and J 7 bases, leaving 17 bases between the germline ends. The CDR3 here is CASGWGLINGELFF. The CDR3 region has the DNA TGTGCCAGCGGATGGGGCCTAATCAACGGGGAGCTGTTTTTT.

V and J are TRBV3-1 and TRBJ1-3; possible D gene TRBD1, 5 bases. The CDR3 contains 16 residues. CDR1 and CDR2 (germline): LGHDT, YNNKEL (reference sequence). The germline V and J ends were trimmed by 2 bases and 0 bases, with 11 bases remaining between them. CDR3 DNA: TGTGCCAGCAGCCAAAACACAGGAGTCTCTGGAAACACCATATATTTT. This sequence encodes CASSQNTGVSGNTIYF.

The sample holds a few counts of this clonotype. This chain links TRBV12-3 or TRBV12-4 with TRBJ1-5; 11 bases are a match to TRBD1. The CDR3 contains 16 residues. J was trimmed by 7 bases and V by 2 bases; bases with no gene match: 7. The CDR3 reads CASSLRRTGGGQPQHF. In DNA form, the CDR3 reads TGTGCCAGCAGTTTACGGAGGACAGGGGGCGGGCAGCCCCAGCATTTT.

This clonotype has a handful of counts. This rearrangement joins TRBV20-1 to TRBJ1-5; 7 bases line up with TRBD1. CDR1 and CDR2 (germline): DFQATT, SNEGSKA (reference sequence). This CDR3 is built from 13 residues. V trimming: 3 bases; J trimming: 6 bases; junction bases outside the gene matches: 5. CDR3 DNA sequence: TGCAGTGCTAGTCTGCAGGGGGGTCAGCCCCAGCATTTT. Its protein is CSASLQGGQPQHF.

Only a few counts were recorded for this clonotype. The V call is TRBV18, the J call TRBJ1-5; D gene ambiguous. The germline V gene encodes CDR1 KGHSH and CDR2 LQKENI. This CDR3 is 13 amino acids long. V dropped 2 bases and J dropped 4 bases, with 6 bases sitting between them. The CDR3 bases are TGTGCCAGCTCACCAACGGAAAATCAGCCCCAGCATTTT. This encodes CASSPTENQPQHF.